This T cell receptor (beta chain) emerged from a study of cytomegalovirus exposure and HLA in healthy donors. Overall study results and limits: The productive fraction for most TCR beta V segments was about 87% or about 30% in an earlier analysis. Researchers reported from a later analysis that most CMV-associated TCR beta chains appeared HLA-restricted.

Unrecorded immune exposure was likely among donors, who were nominally healthy when sampled. The germline V and J ends were trimmed by 0 bases and 3 bases, with 14 bases remaining between them. Germline-derived CDR1 and CDR2 are SGHTS and YDEGEE. This CDR3 comprises 16 residues. In regard to this clone: Its antigen remains unidentified.

Researchers ran the PCR with 60 Vbeta and 13 Jbeta primers. TCRdb's table, derived via immunoSEQ multiplex PCR, lists solely in-frame clones and lacks some. The sample lists under 200,000 clones, roughly 90% occurring once. The clonotype originates from a woman under 30 in good health and CMV-seronegative. The rearrangement links TRBV5-8 to TRBJ2-3; possibly TRBD1 for D (7 bases). The sample taken for sequencing was PBMCs. The CDR3 DNA is TGTGCCAGCAGCTTGGGACAGGGAGGTGCGACAGATACGCAGTATTTT. It specifies CASSLGQGGATDTQYF.